This T cell receptor (beta chain) was obtained from a study of T cell repertoires in cytomegalovirus infection. This clonotype was found many times. MiXCR, applied by TCRdb to the reads, yields one record per CDR3 protein. This table holds 65,000 to 95,000 distinct CDR3 sequences, 3.5% to 4.5% found once. The trim removed 6 bases at V and 4 bases at J, leaving 10 bases unmatched. The CDR3 loop spans 18 amino acids. Germline V gives CDR1 MNHEY, CDR2 SVGAGI. The chain couples TRBV6-5 to TRBJ2-1; TRBD2 aligns across 15 bases. This clonotype was sampled from a human donor in good health (CMV status not recorded). Some clones in this sample may be carry-over from other donors' samples. Sequencing was carried out using PBMCs. CDR3 loop: CASSQALGLAGGYNEQFF. CDR3 DNA: TGTGCCAGCAGCCAAGCTCTGGGACTAGCGGGGGGATACAATGAGCAGTTCTTC.